Listed below are T cell receptor beta chains from one sample, sequenced in a study of blood T cell repertoires in COVID-19. The table came from immunoSEQ multiplex PCR; TCRdb's copy has only in-frame clones and leaves some out. The profile shows 200,000 to 250,000 clones, 75% to 90% of them singletons. The sequencing sample was made of PBMCs or T cells enriched from blood (not recorded which). Receptors were obtained from a woman aged 25 to 39 who had been exposed to COVID-19. Both conserved end residues are part of each CDR3. Fields, in order: J gene, clone size, D gene, V gene, CDR3 protein, CDR3 DNA. D genes are given only for firm matches. Only part of the rows carry a size: once, few, many, or a class if the clone is expanded.

TRBJ2-7 . . TRBV4-2 CASSQERLGYEQYF TGTGCCAGCAGCCAAGAGAGACTAGGATACGAGCAGTACTTC
TRBJ2-3 . TRBD1 TRBV6-5 CASSLLTGNSDTQYF TGTGCCAGCAGCTTGTTGACAGGGAACTCAGATACGCAGTATTTT
TRBJ2-4 . . TRBV7-8 CASSLSPTGNIQYF TGTGCCAGCAGCTTATCCCCCACGGGGAACATTCAGTACTTC
TRBJ1-5 . . TRBV19 CASSLANSADQPQHF TGTGCCAGTAGTCTCGCCAACAGTGCCGATCAGCCCCAGCATTTT
TRBJ1-6 . . TRBV6-5 CASSYLGLSNSPLHF TGTGCCAGCAGTTACCTGGGACTATCCAATTCACCCCTCCACTTT
TRBJ2-7 . . TRBV14 CASSQDLWDSDREQYF TGTGCCAGCAGCCAAGATCTCTGGGACTCCGATCGGGAGCAGTACTTC
TRBJ1-5 . TRBD1 TRBV10-1 CASSESRIGTEKGQGAVQPQHF TGCGCCAGCAGTGAGTCCCGAATTGGGACTGAAAAAGGACAGGGGGCTGTTCAGCCCCAGCATTTT
TRBJ2-7 . TRBD1 TRBV6-5 CASSLGTAFYEQYF TGTGCCAGCAGCCTCGGGACAGCATTCTACGAGCAGTACTTC
TRBJ2-5 once . TRBV2 CASSVTGQETQYF TGTGCCAGCAGTGTCACAGGGCAAGAGACCCAGTACTTC
TRBJ1-1 . TRBD1 TRBV5-1 CASSSLPTGVNTEAFF TGCGCCAGCAGCTCCCTACCGACAGGGGTAAACACTGAAGCTTTCTTT
TRBJ1-2 . . TRBV5-1 CASSRNIGGMDYGYTF TGCGCCAGCAGCCGAAATATAGGGGGTATGGACTATGGCTACACCTTC
TRBJ1-2 . TRBD1 TRBV2 CASSLQGAKNDGYTF TGTGCCAGCAGCTTACAGGGGGCTAAGAATGATGGCTACACCTTC
TRBJ2-1 . . TRBV7-9 CASSLQGRGTLSYNEQFF TGTGCCAGCAGCTTACAGGGTCGAGGGACACTCTCCTACAATGAGCAGTTCTTC
TRBJ1-2 . TRBD1 TRBV12-3/TRBV12-4 CASSRDRNYGYTF TGTGCCAGCAGTAGGGACAGGAACTATGGCTACACCTTC
TRBJ2-1 . TRBD2 TRBV9 CASSKTSGSGFSYNEQFF TGTGCCAGCAGTAAGACTAGCGGGAGCGGTTTTTCCTACAATGAGCAGTTCTTC
TRBJ2-5 . . TRBV4-1 CASSPGLQETQYF TGCGCCAGCAGCCCGGGACTCCAAGAGACCCAGTACTTC
TRBJ2-1 . TRBD2 TRBV7-3 CASSPGTSGSNEQFF TGTGCCAGCAGCCCAGGGACTAGCGGGAGCAATGAGCAGTTCTTC